This is a list of T cell receptor beta chains from one sample in a study of blood T cells in healthy people across ages. Via MiXCR, TCRdb re-called the 5' RACE reads, giving one row per CDR3 protein. The sample carries 700,000 to 850,000 distinct CDR3 sequences, approximately 53% recorded once. Sequencing was performed on blood. The source is a man older than 75 in good health. CDR3s include the opening cysteine and the closing phenylalanine or tryptophan. The order of the fields is V gene, clone size, J gene, D gene, CDR3 DNA, CDR3 protein. A D gene is named only where the DNA matches it firmly. Where a row states a size, it is once, few, many or the class of an expanded clone; other rows omit it.

v_call: TRBV2
clone_size: .
j_call: TRBJ2-5
d_call: TRBD1
cdr3_nt: TGTGCCAGCAGCGGGACAGGGTCAGCGGAGACCCAGTACTTC
cdr3_aa: CASSGTGSAETQYF

v_call: TRBV20-1
clone_size: .
j_call: TRBJ1-4
d_call: .
cdr3_nt: TGCGCAATGGACAATAATGACAAACTGTTTTTT
cdr3_aa: CAMDNNDKLFF

v_call: TRBV10-3
clone_size: .
j_call: TRBJ2-2
d_call: TRBD2
cdr3_nt: TGTGCCATCAAATCGTCTAGCGGGAGCCAGAACACCGGGGAGCTGTTTTTT
cdr3_aa: CAIKSSSGSQNTGELFF

v_call: TRBV7-8
clone_size: .
j_call: TRBJ2-1
d_call: TRBD2
cdr3_nt: TGTGCCAGCAGCCCTATGCCTAGCGGGAGCTCCTACAATGAGCAGTTCTTC
cdr3_aa: CASSPMPSGSSYNEQFF

v_call: TRBV7-9
clone_size: .
j_call: TRBJ2-2
d_call: TRBD2
cdr3_nt: TGTGCCAGCAGCACCCTTAGGGGACCAAGCGGGAAGGGCGGCACCGGGGAGCTGTTTTTT
cdr3_aa: CASSTLRGPSGKGGTGELFF

v_call: TRBV6-1
clone_size: .
j_call: TRBJ2-7
d_call: TRBD1
cdr3_nt: TGTGCCAGCAGTAACCGGGGACAGGAGAGCTCCTACGAGCAGTACTTC
cdr3_aa: CASSNRGQESSYEQYF

v_call: TRBV6-4
clone_size: .
j_call: TRBJ2-1
d_call: .
cdr3_nt: TGTGCCAGCAGCACTGAGGTCGGACTTTACAATGAGCAGTTCTTC
cdr3_aa: CASSTEVGLYNEQFF

v_call: TRBV7-2
clone_size: .
j_call: TRBJ2-5
d_call: TRBD2
cdr3_nt: TGTGCCAGCAGCAGGACTAGACGAGAGACCCAGTACTTT
cdr3_aa: CASSRTRRETQYF

v_call: TRBV5-1
clone_size: .
j_call: TRBJ2-1
d_call: TRBD2
cdr3_nt: TGCGCCAGCAGCTTGACTAGCGGGAGCAATGAGCAGTTCTTC
cdr3_aa: CASSLTSGSNEQFF

v_call: TRBV3-1
clone_size: .
j_call: TRBJ1-2
d_call: TRBD1
cdr3_nt: TGTGCCAGCAGCGCGACGACAGGGAGGGATGGCTACACCTTC
cdr3_aa: CASSATTGRDGYTF

v_call: TRBV6-1
clone_size: .
j_call: TRBJ2-7
d_call: .
cdr3_nt: TGTGCCAGCAGCCCGGCCCTGGCGGGCTACGAGCAGTACTTC
cdr3_aa: CASSPALAGYEQYF

v_call: TRBV5-1
clone_size: .
j_call: TRBJ1-2
d_call: .
cdr3_nt: TGCGCCAGCAGTGTGACCCCCGGAGGCTATGGCTACACCTTC
cdr3_aa: CASSVTPGGYGYTF

v_call: TRBV3-1
clone_size: few
j_call: TRBJ2-7
d_call: TRBD2
cdr3_nt: TGTGCCAGCAGCCACGATGGGACTAGCGGGGCCGAGCAGTACTTC
cdr3_aa: CASSHDGTSGAEQYF

v_call: TRBV20-1
clone_size: few
j_call: TRBJ2-5
d_call: TRBD1
cdr3_nt: TGCAGTGCAAGGACAGGGGCAGTCCCTAGGATCGAGACCCAGTACTTC
cdr3_aa: CSARTGAVPRIETQYF

v_call: TRBV6-5
clone_size: .
j_call: TRBJ2-3
d_call: TRBD2
cdr3_nt: TGTGCCAGCAGTCGGACTAGCGGGGCACAGGATACGCAGTATTTT
cdr3_aa: CASSRTSGAQDTQYF

v_call: TRBV9
clone_size: few
j_call: TRBJ1-2
d_call: .
cdr3_nt: TGTGCCAGCAGCGCCCGACATGACCCTAACTATGGCTACACCTTC
cdr3_aa: CASSARHDPNYGYTF

v_call: TRBV14
clone_size: .
j_call: TRBJ1-1
d_call: TRBD1
cdr3_nt: TGTGCCAGCAGCCAACGAACAGGGGGCACTGAAGCTTTCTTT
cdr3_aa: CASSQRTGGTEAFF

v_call: TRBV27
clone_size: .
j_call: TRBJ1-6
d_call: TRBD1
cdr3_nt: TGTGCCAGCAGTTTATTGCCGGGACAGGGCAATTCACCCCTCCACTTT
cdr3_aa: CASSLLPGQGNSPLHF

v_call: TRBV20-1
clone_size: few
j_call: TRBJ2-7
d_call: .
cdr3_nt: TGCAGTGCTAGAGGAAACAACCTGGGAACCTACGAGCAGTACTTC
cdr3_aa: CSARGNNLGTYEQYF

v_call: TRBV14
clone_size: .
j_call: TRBJ1-1
d_call: .
cdr3_nt: TGTGCCAGCAGCCACAGCCAGGTACTGAACACTGAAGCTTTCTTT
cdr3_aa: CASSHSQVLNTEAFF

v_call: TRBV6-2/TRBV6-3
clone_size: few
j_call: TRBJ1-1
d_call: .
cdr3_nt: TGTGCCAGCAGTTACGGATCCACTGAAGCTTTCTTT
cdr3_aa: CASSYGSTEAFF

v_call: TRBV7-2
clone_size: .
j_call: TRBJ2-7
d_call: .
cdr3_nt: TGTGCCAGCAGCTTAGGGCCGACTAGTGGCGGGTACGAGCAGTACTTC
cdr3_aa: CASSLGPTSGGYEQYF

v_call: TRBV18
clone_size: .
j_call: TRBJ2-1
d_call: .
cdr3_nt: TGTGCCAGCTCTCCAACCTCTGGGGATGAGCAGTTCTTC
cdr3_aa: CASSPTSGDEQFF

v_call: TRBV4-2
clone_size: .
j_call: TRBJ2-5
d_call: .
cdr3_nt: TGTGCCAGCAGCCAAGATGGTTACGAGACCCAGTACTTC
cdr3_aa: CASSQDGYETQYF

v_call: TRBV14
clone_size: .
j_call: TRBJ2-1
d_call: .
cdr3_nt: TGTGCCAGCAGCCAAGATGGGCTAGCCGCGGACCCCTACAATGAGCAGTTCTTC
cdr3_aa: CASSQDGLAADPYNEQFF

v_call: TRBV27
clone_size: .
j_call: TRBJ2-1
d_call: TRBD2
cdr3_nt: TGTGCCAGCAGTTCACCCGGGGGGAGCTCCTACAATGAGCAGTTCTTC
cdr3_aa: CASSSPGGSSYNEQFF

v_call: TRBV27
clone_size: .
j_call: TRBJ2-7
d_call: TRBD1
cdr3_nt: TGTGCCAGCAAAGCTCCCGGTGGACAGGGGCCCCACGAGCAGTACTTC
cdr3_aa: CASKAPGGQGPHEQYF

v_call: TRBV7-9
clone_size: .
j_call: TRBJ2-6
d_call: .
cdr3_nt: TGTGCCAGCGGAGCCAACTCTGGGGCCAACGTCCTGACTTTC
cdr3_aa: CASGANSGANVLTF

v_call: TRBV18
clone_size: .
j_call: TRBJ1-4
d_call: TRBD1
cdr3_nt: TGTGCCAGCTCACCAGAGACAGGGAATGAAAAACTGTTTTTT
cdr3_aa: CASSPETGNEKLFF

v_call: TRBV7-8
clone_size: .
j_call: TRBJ2-1
d_call: TRBD1
cdr3_nt: TGTGCCAGCAGCTTAGCCGGGACAGTGTTAGGTCACAATGAGCAGTTCTTC
cdr3_aa: CASSLAGTVLGHNEQFF

v_call: TRBV10-2
clone_size: .
j_call: TRBJ2-7
d_call: TRBD2
cdr3_nt: TGCGCCAGCAGTGAACTGCCTAGCGGGAGGGCCCGGGGCTACGAGCAGTACTTC
cdr3_aa: CASSELPSGRARGYEQYF

v_call: TRBV12-3/TRBV12-4
clone_size: few
j_call: TRBJ2-4
d_call: .
cdr3_nt: TGTGCCAGCAGTTTAAGGGGGACACCCGCCACCATTCAGTACTTC
cdr3_aa: CASSLRGTPATIQYF

v_call: TRBV3-1
clone_size: .
j_call: TRBJ1-6
d_call: .
cdr3_nt: TGTGCCAGCAGCCTCGGGTGGGGGGGTCCTAATTCACCCCTCCACTTT
cdr3_aa: CASSLGWGGPNSPLHF

v_call: TRBV27
clone_size: .
j_call: TRBJ2-5
d_call: TRBD2
cdr3_nt: TGTGTCAGCAGGAGAGGACTAGCCGTGGAGTACTTC
cdr3_aa: CVSRRGLAVEYF

v_call: TRBV10-2
clone_size: few
j_call: TRBJ2-7
d_call: .
cdr3_nt: TGCGCCAGCCTTGGGGGGTACGAGCAGTACTTC
cdr3_aa: CASLGGYEQYF

v_call: TRBV5-6
clone_size: .
j_call: TRBJ2-3
d_call: .
cdr3_nt: TGTGCCAGCAGCTTGTTTGGACGGGCCGAGCACAGATACGCGTATTTT
cdr3_aa: CASSLFGRAEHRYAYF

v_call: TRBV10-3
clone_size: .
j_call: TRBJ2-1
d_call: .
cdr3_nt: TGTGCCACGCGGGAAGGGTACAATGAGCAGTTCTTC
cdr3_aa: CATREGYNEQFF

v_call: TRBV11-2
clone_size: .
j_call: TRBJ2-7
d_call: .
cdr3_nt: TGTGCCAGCAGCCACGACCCGAATGAGCAGTACTTC
cdr3_aa: CASSHDPNEQYF

v_call: TRBV6-6
clone_size: .
j_call: TRBJ2-7
d_call: .
cdr3_nt: TGCGCCAGCAGTTACGCTGCAGTGGGCTCCTACGAGCAGTACTTC
cdr3_aa: CASSYAAVGSYEQYF